Listed below are T cell receptor beta chains from one sample, sequenced in a study of breast tumors, draining lymph nodes, adjacent tissues. TCRdb analysed the multiplex PCR reads with MiXCR anew, one entry per CDR3 protein. The sample holds around 130,000 distinct CDR3 sequences, roughly 33% seen once. Material: axillary lymph node tissue. The receptors shown here come from a female donor with breast cancer. Some clones in this sample may be carry-over from other donors' samples. CDR3s include the opening cysteine and the closing phenylalanine or tryptophan. D genes are given only for firm matches. Some rows have no size entry. The others give once, few or many, or a class for an expanded clone.

>TRBV7-3|TRBD2|NA|TRBJ2-3
CASSIAGGTDTQYF
TGTGCCAGCAGCATAGCGGGGGGCACAGATACGCAGTATTTT
>TRBV24-1|NA|NA|TRBJ2-1
CATSARAWAGRTYNEQFF
TGTGCCACCAGTGCTAGAGCGTGGGCAGGGAGGACCTACAATGAGCAGTTCTTC
>TRBV11-1|NA|many|TRBJ1-2
CASSSLRGPRDYGYTF
TGTGCCAGCAGCTCCCTACGGGGCCCTAGGGACTATGGCTACACCTTC
>TRBV4-2|NA|many|TRBJ1-6
CASSQDLRNSPLHF
TGTGCCAGCAGCCAAGATCTAAGGAATTCACCCCTCCACTTT
>TRBV14|TRBD1|many|TRBJ1-4
CASSQELTGGVGKLFF
TGTGCCAGCAGCCAAGAATTGACAGGGGGGGTTGGAAAACTGTTTTTT
>TRBV3-1|TRBD1|NA|TRBJ1-3
CASSQEGRQGSGNTIYF
TGTGCCAGCAGCCAAGAAGGGAGACAGGGGTCCGGAAACACCATATATTTT
>TRBV12-3/TRBV12-4|NA|many|TRBJ2-5
CASSFGEDPRGRTQYF
TGTGCCAGCAGTTTTGGGGAGGACCCTCGAGGGAGGACCCAGTACTTC
>TRBV5-8|NA|few|TRBJ1-2
CASSMTVAFYGYTF
TGTGCCAGCAGCATGACGGTGGCCTTCTATGGCTACACCTTC
>TRBV20-1|NA|NA|TRBJ2-5
CSASHSGGEIQYF
TGCAGTGCTAGTCACTCAGGGGGGGAGATCCAGTACTTC
>TRBV5-6|NA|many|TRBJ2-5
CASSLRVQETQYF
TGTGCCAGCAGCTTGAGGGTGCAAGAGACCCAGTACTTC
>TRBV11-3|TRBD2|many|TRBJ2-1
CASSLEGGGAPNEQFF
TGTGCCAGCAGCTTAGAGGGCGGGGGGGCCCCAAATGAGCAGTTCTTC
>TRBV6-5|NA|many|TRBJ2-5
CASSYSGKLGETQYF
TGTGCCAGCAGTTATTCTGGGAAACTGGGAGAGACCCAGTACTTC
>TRBV5-1|NA|many|TRBJ1-5
CASSFRVRRSRYSNQPQHF
TGCGCCAGCAGCTTCAGGGTCCGACGTTCACGATATAGCAATCAGCCCCAGCATTTT
>TRBV10-3|TRBD2|many|TRBJ2-1
CAISPSSGGSYNEQFF
TGTGCCATCAGCCCCTCTAGCGGGGGGTCCTACAATGAGCAGTTCTTC
>TRBV7-2|NA|many|TRBJ1-6
CASSLSGSYSPLHF
TGTGCCAGCAGCTTATCAGGAAGCTATTCACCCCTCCACTTT
>TRBV5-1|NA|many|TRBJ1-2
CASSAGQGWGYTF
TGCGCCAGCAGCGCCGGTCAGGGTTGGGGCTACACCTTC
>TRBV20-1|NA|NA|TRBJ2-5
CSASRPGAGPGGRDQETQYF
TGCAGTGCTAGTCGCCCAGGGGCGGGGCCCGGGGGCCGTGACCAAGAGACCCAGTACTTC
>TRBV19|NA|many|TRBJ1-6
CASSSTPSSYNSPLHF
TGTGCCAGTAGTTCTACGCCGAGCTCCTATAATTCACCCCTCCACTTT
>TRBV6-1|NA|many|TRBJ1-2
CASSEGGAGSYGYTF
TGTGCCAGCAGTGAAGGGGGTGCGGGGTCCTATGGCTACACCTTC
>TRBV11-2|NA|few|TRBJ1-1
CASSLVGRTTEAFF
TGTGCCAGCAGCTTAGTGGGGCGGACAACTGAAGCTTTCTTT
>TRBV5-1|NA|many|TRBJ2-2
CASKGGTTNTGELFF
TGCGCCAGCAAGGGGGGGACTACGAACACCGGGGAGCTGTTTTTT
>TRBV24-1|TRBD1|many|TRBJ2-2
CATSGQGGYGELFF
TGTGCCACCTCCGGACAGGGAGGATACGGGGAGCTGTTTTTT
>TRBV25-1|TRBD1|many|TRBJ1-2
CASSETVTGDYYGYTF
TGTGCCAGCAGTGAAACCGTTACAGGGGATTACTATGGCTACACCTTC
>TRBV5-4|NA|NA|TRBJ1-2
CASSQNWGFNYGYTF
TGTGCCAGCAGCCAAAATTGGGGCTTCAACTATGGCTACACCTTC
>TRBV19|NA|NA|TRBJ1-6
CASSSGTNHNSPLHF
TGTGCCAGTAGTAGCGGGACGAACCATAATTCACCCCTCCACTTT
>TRBV6-4|TRBD1|many|TRBJ1-2
CASSAEGQGGRRTF
TGTGCCAGCAGTGCCGAGGGACAGGGGGGGCGTAGGACCTTC
>TRBV18|NA|many|TRBJ1-6
CASSPKGEDSPLHF
TGTGCCAGCTCACCAAAAGGGGAGGACTCACCCCTCCACTTT
>TRBV12-3/TRBV12-4|NA|many|TRBJ1-2
CASSSEGGLDYGYTF
TGTGCCAGCAGTTCCGAGGGGGGCTTGGACTATGGCTACACCTTC
>TRBV10-3|NA|NA|TRBJ1-1
CAIRGLGTEAFF
TGTGCCATCAGGGGGTTGGGCACTGAAGCTTTCTTT
>TRBV7-7|TRBD2|many|TRBJ2-3
CASSRSGGGTDTQYF
TGTGCTAGCAGCCGTAGCGGGGGGGGCACAGATACGCAGTATTTT
>TRBV15|NA|many|TRBJ2-2
CATHLGDYTGELFF
TGTGCCACCCATCTTGGCGATTACACCGGGGAGCTGTTTTTT
>TRBV16|NA|NA|TRBJ1-2
CASSQWTTAYGYAF
TGTGCCAGCAGCCAGTGGACGACAGCCTATGGCTACGCCTTC
>TRBV12-3/TRBV12-4|NA|many|TRBJ1-3
CASLPVGAGNTIYF
TGTGCCAGCCTCCCAGTTGGGGCTGGAAACACCATATATTTT
>TRBV4-1|NA|many|TRBJ2-5
CASSQDRGAEETQYF
TGCGCCAGCAGCCAAGACAGGGGGGCAGAAGAGACCCAGTACTTC
>TRBV6-5|NA|NA|TRBJ2-7
CASSCSIGRMVGEQYF
TGTGCCAGCAGTTGCTCGATAGGCAGGATGGTAGGGGAGCAGTACTTC
>TRBV28|NA|many|TRBJ1-6
CASSLRVSPLHF
TGTGCCAGCAGTTTAAGGGTTTCACCCCTCCACTTT
>TRBV7-9|TRBD1|many|TRBJ1-2
CASSLYAGGDGYTF
TGTGCCAGCAGCTTATATGCAGGGGGCGATGGCTACACCTTC
>TRBV15|NA|few|TRBJ1-1
CATSRDARGDTEAFF
TGTGCCACCAGCAGAGACGCCCGGGGGGACACTGAAGCTTTCTTT
>TRBV15|NA|NA|TRBJ1-4
CATSRGGAGEEEKLFF
TGTGCCACCAGCAGGGGGGGGGCGGGGGAGGAGGAAAAACTGTTTTTT
>TRBV5-6|TRBD2|many|TRBJ2-3
CASSTRVAGAINLDTQYF
TGTGCCAGCAGCACGAGGGTAGCGGGGGCTATCAATTTGGATACGCAGTATTTT
>TRBV6-6|NA|many|TRBJ2-7
CASTRGSYEQYF
TGTGCCAGCACGCGGGGTTCCTACGAGCAGTACTTC
>TRBV9|TRBD2|many|TRBJ2-3
CASSRGGASTDTQYF
TGTGCCAGCAGCCGGGGGGGGGCAAGCACAGATACGCAGTATTTT
>TRBV20-1|TRBD1|NA|TRBJ1-4
CSARRGTGVEKLFF
TGCAGTGCGCGCCGTGGGACAGGGGTTGAAAAACTGTTTTTT
>TRBV15|NA|NA|TRBJ2-3
CATSRVGRTTDTQYF
TGTGCCACCAGCAGAGTCGGACGGACCACAGATACGCAGTATTTT
>TRBV6-1|TRBD1|many|TRBJ1-2
CASELRGTGYGYTF
TGTGCCAGCGAGCTCCGGGGGACAGGCTATGGCTACACCTTC
>TRBV5-1|TRBD1|many|TRBJ1-2
CASSMDRGQGHTF
TGCGCCAGCAGCATGGACAGGGGGCAAGGCCACACCTTC
>TRBV18|NA|NA|TRBJ2-1
CASSPGTSYNEQFF
TGTGCCAGCTCACCAGGGACAAGTTACAATGAGCAGTTCTTC
>TRBV5-1|TRBD1|many|TRBJ2-1
CASSTRTGSNEQFF
TGCGCCAGCAGCACCCGGACAGGAAGCAATGAGCAGTTCTTC
>TRBV6-1|NA|many|TRBJ2-3
CASTRNRFPSAQDTQYF
TGTGCCAGCACACGAAACAGGTTTCCCTCGGCCCAGGATACGCAGTATTTT
>TRBV19|NA|NA|TRBJ1-1
CASRETGLVNTEAFF
TGTGCCAGTAGGGAGACAGGACTCGTGAACACTGAAGCTTTCTTT
>TRBV20-1|NA|NA|TRBJ1-2
CSARVQTAFAFLVVGHTF
TGCAGTGCTAGAGTACAGACAGCCTTCGCCTTTTTAGTAGTTGGCCACACCTTC
>TRBV24-1|TRBD1|NA|TRBJ2-2
CATPGTVNTGELFF
TGTGCTACACCCGGGACAGTCAACACCGGGGAGCTGTTTTTT
>TRBV5-1|NA|NA|TRBJ2-7
CASTEGPLPGEQYF
TGCGCCAGCACAGAGGGACCCCTCCCCGGCGAGCAGTACTTC
>TRBV10-3|NA|many|TRBJ1-2
CAIKPGGYGYTF
TGTGCCATCAAGCCGGGGGGCTATGGCTACACCTTC
>TRBV2|TRBD1|NA|TRBJ1-4
CASRPTGGGQANEKLFF
TGTGCCAGCAGACCCACCGGGGGTGGACAGGCCAATGAAAAACTGTTTTTT
>TRBV19|NA|many|TRBJ2-5
CASSMGLVETQYF
TGTGCCAGTAGTATGGGTCTGGTAGAGACCCAGTACTTC
>TRBV27|NA|many|TRBJ1-3
CARGTLGLGNTIYF
TGTGCCAGGGGGACCCTGGGCTTGGGAAACACCATATATTTT
>TRBV19|NA|NA|TRBJ2-7
CASSIEGWYEQYF
TGTGCCAGTAGTATAGAAGGGTGGTACGAGCAGTACTTC
>TRBV6-5|NA|NA|TRBJ1-1
CASSSRGENTEAFF
TGTGCCAGCAGTTCTAGGGGGGAGAACACTGAAGCTTTCTTT